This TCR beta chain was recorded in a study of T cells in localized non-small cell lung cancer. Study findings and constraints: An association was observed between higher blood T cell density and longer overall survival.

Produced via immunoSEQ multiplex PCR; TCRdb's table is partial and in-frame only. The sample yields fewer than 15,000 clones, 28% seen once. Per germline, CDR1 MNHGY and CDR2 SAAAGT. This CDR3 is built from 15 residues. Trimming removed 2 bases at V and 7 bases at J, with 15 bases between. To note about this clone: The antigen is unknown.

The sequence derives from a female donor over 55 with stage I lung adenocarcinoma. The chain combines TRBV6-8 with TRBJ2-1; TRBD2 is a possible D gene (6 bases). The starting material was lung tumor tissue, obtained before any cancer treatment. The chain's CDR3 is CASSYPYGRINEQFF. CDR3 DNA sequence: TGTGCCAGCAGTTACCCTTACGGGAGAATTAATGAGCAGTTCTTC.